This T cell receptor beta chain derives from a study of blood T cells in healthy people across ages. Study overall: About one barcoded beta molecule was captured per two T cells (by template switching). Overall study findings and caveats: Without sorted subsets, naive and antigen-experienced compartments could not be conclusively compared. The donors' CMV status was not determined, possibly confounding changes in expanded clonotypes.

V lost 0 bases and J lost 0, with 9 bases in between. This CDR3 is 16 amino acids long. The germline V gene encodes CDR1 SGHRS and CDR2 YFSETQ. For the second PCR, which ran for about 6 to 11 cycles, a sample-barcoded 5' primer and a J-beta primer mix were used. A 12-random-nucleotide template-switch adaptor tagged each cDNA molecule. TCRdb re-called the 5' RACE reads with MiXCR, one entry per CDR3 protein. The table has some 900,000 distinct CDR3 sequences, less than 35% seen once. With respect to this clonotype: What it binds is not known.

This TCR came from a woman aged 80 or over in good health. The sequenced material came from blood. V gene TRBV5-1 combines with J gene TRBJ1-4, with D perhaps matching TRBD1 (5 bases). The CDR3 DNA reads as TGCGCCAGCAGCTTGGGGACACTTGCAACTAATGAAAAACTGTTTTTT. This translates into CASSLGTLATNEKLFF. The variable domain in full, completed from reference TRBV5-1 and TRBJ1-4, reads KAGVTQTPRYLIKTRGQQVTLSCSPISGHRSVSWYQQTPGQGLQFLFEYFSETQRNKGNFPGRFSGRQFSNSRSEMNVSTLELGDSALYLCASSLGTLATNEKLFFGSGTQLSVL.